A single sample gave rise to the 18 T cell receptor beta chains below, sequenced in a study of shared T cell receptors in the human thymus. Sequencing was performed with immunoSEQ multiplex PCR; in TCRdb, only in-frame clones are kept and a portion is missing. The sample carries roughly 710,000 clones, 80% to 90% recorded once. The same specimen was also included in a second study, on human thymus T cells.

Sequencing used thymocytes. The receptors here all came from a girl in the first two years of life with a congenital heart defect.

The rearrangement uses TRBV28 and TRBJ2-3, with 10 bases aligning to TRBD2. Germline V gene sequence: CDR1 MDHEN, CDR2 SYDVKM. The CDR3 extends over 18 amino acids. V lost 6 bases to trimming and J lost 1 base; unmatched junction nucleotides: 13. The CDR3 sequence: CASSPPRSSGGCTDTQYF. CDR3 nucleotide sequence: TGTGCCAGCAGCCCTCCGAGGTCTAGCGGGGGCTGCACAGATACGCAGTATTTT.

V and J are TRBV7-2 and TRBJ2-7; 8 nucleotides match TRBD1. This CDR3 has 15 amino acids. The ends lost 2 bases at V and 3 bases at J; junction bases unmatched: 6. The V gene's germline CDR1 is SGHTA and CDR2 FQGNSA. The CDR3 coding sequence is TGTGCCAGCAGCTTAAGGACAGGGAGGAACTACGAGCAGTACTTC. Its protein is CASSLRTGRNYEQYF.

The genes are TRBV19 and TRBJ1-6; TRBD1 aligns across 7 bases. V dropped 6 bases and J dropped 1; count of bases not matched to a gene: 6. This CDR3 comprises 16 residues. The germline V gene has CDR1 LNHDA and CDR2 SQIVND (reference sequence). The CDR3 DNA follows: TGTGCCAGTAGACGTAACAGGGGTTCCTATAATTCACCCCTCCACTTT. Translated: CASRRNRGSYNSPLHF.

The chain is built from TRBV7-9 and TRBJ1-1; D possibly corresponds to TRBD1 (6 bases). CDR3 length: 15 residues. Germline V gives CDR1 SEHNR, CDR2 FQNEAQ (reference sequence). Trimming left V 1 base short and J 9 bases short, with 18 bases between. The CDR3: CASSLEFRGWSQAFF. CDR3 nucleotide sequence: TGTGCCAGCAGCTTAGAGTTCAGGGGTTGGAGTCAAGCTTTCTTT.

This clone was detected a few times. The chain employs TRBV27 and TRBJ2-7; the D is unclear. This CDR3 has 13 residues. The germline gives CDR1 MNHEY, CDR2 SMNVEV (reference sequence). V dropped 5 bases and J dropped 3 bases, with 11 bases sitting between them. The CDR3 loop is CASSPLTRYEQYF. In nucleotides, the CDR3 is TGTGCCAGCAGTCCCCTTACGCGCTACGAGCAGTACTTC.

This sequence joins TRBV10-1 and TRBJ1-1; D gene unclear. Germline V CDR1 and CDR2: WNHNN, SYGVQD (reference sequence). The CDR3 is 13 amino acids. Trimming removed 5 bases at V and 1 base at J, with 8 bases between. CDR3 residues: CASSPTENTEAFF. The CDR3 DNA sequence: TGCGCCAGCAGTCCCACAGAGAACACTGAAGCTTTCTTT.

J is TRBJ2-7 and V is TRBV19; D may be TRBD2 (6 bases). With 3 bases removed from V and 1 base from J, the gap between germline ends came to 22 bases. The CDR3 has 18 residues. Germline V CDR1 and CDR2: LNHDA, SQIVND (reference sequence). DNA for the CDR3: TGTGCCAGTAGTATTGCGGCGTTTCCCCCAGGGACTTCCTACGAGCAGTACTTC. This sequence encodes CASSIAAFPPGTSYEQYF. The variable domain in full, completed from reference TRBV19 and TRBJ2-7, reads DGGITQSPKYLFRKEGQNVTLSCEQNLNHDAMYWYRQDPGQGLRLIYYSQIVNDFQKGDIAEGYSVSREKKESFPLTVTSAQKNPTAFYLCASSIAAFPPGTSYEQYFGPGTRLTVT.

V gene TRBV28 combines with J gene TRBJ1-2; 10 bases match TRBD1. This CDR3 is built from 14 residues. The junction had 8 bases not matched to a gene; V was cut back by 7 bases and J by 6 bases. Germline CDR1 is MDHEN and CDR2 is SYDVKM. The DNA for the CDR3 is TGTGCCAGCAAGGACAGGGGGGGTAGTGATGGCTACACCTTC. Protein: CASKDRGGSDGYTF.

This sequence joins TRBV18 and TRBJ2-7, with TRBD1 as a possible D gene (5 bases). The V end lost 4 bases, the J end lost 5 bases, and 21 bases lay between the germline ends. CDR3 length: 16 residues. Per germline, CDR1 KGHSH and CDR2 LQKENI. Here the CDR3 reads CASSRPPVQDRNEQYF. The CDR3 DNA follows: TGTGCCAGCTCACGACCCCCGGTACAGGATAGAAACGAGCAGTACTTC.

The genes are TRBV4-1 and TRBJ2-3, with D tentatively TRBD1 (5 bases). Germline loops: CDR1 MGHRA, CDR2 YSYEKL. Deletions cut 1 base from V and 6 bases from J, with 17 bases between. The CDR3 covers 16 residues. The CDR3 sequence: CASSQAGALRVDTQYF. CDR3 bases: TGCGCCAGCAGCCAAGCTGGGGCCCTGCGTGTCGATACGCAGTATTTT.

The genes are TRBV7-2 and TRBJ1-1; D call uncertain. Trimming took 6 bases from V and 2 from J, leaving 22 bases between them. This CDR3 is 17 amino acids long. From germline, CDR1 is SGHTA and CDR2 FQGNSA. The CDR3, as DNA: TGTGCCAGCAGTGAAGACCCCCAGAGAGGCAGTAACACTGAAGCTTTCTTT. Its translation: CASSEDPQRGSNTEAFF.

The J gene is TRBJ2-2, the V gene TRBV5-6, with a tentative D call TRBD2 (5 bases). Trimming cost V 5 bases and J 4 bases, with 24 bases left between them. Germline assignment: CDR1 SGHDT and CDR2 YYEEEE. The CDR3 runs to 18 residues. In DNA, the CDR3 is TGTGCCAGCAGTAGCGCGCCCAGGCCCGCTGAGGTCACCGGGGAGCTGTTTTTT. It encodes CASSSAPRPAEVTGELFF.

This chain links TRBV5-8 with TRBJ1-4, with D hard to call. The V and J ends lost 4 bases and 6 bases respectively, with 4 bases between them. This CDR3 region has 11 residues. Germline-derived CDR1 and CDR2 are SGHTS and YDEGEE. For the CDR3, the DNA is TGTGCCAGCAGCCCTGATGAAAAACTGTTTTTT. It is translated as CASSPDEKLFF.

This chain connects TRBV27 to TRBJ2-7, with D perhaps TRBD1 (6 bases). Trimming took off 6 bases at V and 2 bases at J, with 20 bases between the two ends. The CDR3 consists of 16 residues. Germline V lookup: CDR1 MNHEY, CDR2 SMNVEV (reference sequence). This CDR3 is CASSHRGTPGTYEQYF. CDR3 bases: TGTGCCAGCAGCCACCGAGGGACACCCGGTACCTACGAGCAGTACTTC.

As for this clone: This same CDR3 is encoded by further DNA sequences in the sample. V and J are TRBV9 and TRBJ1-1; D is unclear. V was shortened by 4 bases and J by 2 bases, with 6 bases between the two germline ends. This CDR3 has 12 residues. Germline V gene data show CDR1 as SGDLS and CDR2 as YYNGEE. CDR3 bases: TGTGCCAGCAGCCCCCTCAACACTGAAGCTTTCTTT. This encodes CASSPLNTEAFF.

J is TRBJ1-3 and V is TRBV7-2; D uncertain. The CDR3 runs to 16 residues. V was shortened by 2 bases and J by 0 bases, with 11 bases between the two germline ends. In germline, CDR1 is SGHTA, CDR2 FQGNSA. CDR3 sequence (DNA): TGTGCCAGCAGCTTATCCTTGGGAGACTCTGGAAACACCATATATTTT. It translates to CASSLSLGDSGNTIYF. The full variable domain, with the rest looked up from reference TRBV7-2 and TRBJ1-3, is GAGVSQSPSNKVTEKGKDVELRCDPISGHTALYWYRQSLGQGLEFLIYFQGNSAPDKSGLPSDRFSAERTGGSVSTLTIQRTQQEDSAVYLCASSLSLGDSGNTIYFGEGSWLTVV.

The J gene is TRBJ2-1, the V gene TRBV4-3, with 7 bases identical to TRBD2. V shed 3 bases and J 5 bases; nucleotides not matched to a gene: 4. The CDR3 is 14 residues long. Germline lookup yields CDR1 LGHNA and CDR2 YSLEER. The DNA for the CDR3 is TGCGCCAGCAGCCAGCCCGGGACTAACAATGAGCAGTTCTTC. Amino acids: CASSQPGTNNEQFF.

This chain joins TRBV2 and TRBJ1-5; D gene uncertain. Deletions cut 3 bases from V and 7 bases from J, with 7 bases between. This CDR3 is 12 amino acids long. Germline V CDR1 and CDR2: SNHLY, FYNNEI. In DNA form, the CDR3 reads TGTGCCAGCAGTGAGGGCCGGCAGCCCCAGCATTTT. Encoded protein: CASSEGRQPQHF.